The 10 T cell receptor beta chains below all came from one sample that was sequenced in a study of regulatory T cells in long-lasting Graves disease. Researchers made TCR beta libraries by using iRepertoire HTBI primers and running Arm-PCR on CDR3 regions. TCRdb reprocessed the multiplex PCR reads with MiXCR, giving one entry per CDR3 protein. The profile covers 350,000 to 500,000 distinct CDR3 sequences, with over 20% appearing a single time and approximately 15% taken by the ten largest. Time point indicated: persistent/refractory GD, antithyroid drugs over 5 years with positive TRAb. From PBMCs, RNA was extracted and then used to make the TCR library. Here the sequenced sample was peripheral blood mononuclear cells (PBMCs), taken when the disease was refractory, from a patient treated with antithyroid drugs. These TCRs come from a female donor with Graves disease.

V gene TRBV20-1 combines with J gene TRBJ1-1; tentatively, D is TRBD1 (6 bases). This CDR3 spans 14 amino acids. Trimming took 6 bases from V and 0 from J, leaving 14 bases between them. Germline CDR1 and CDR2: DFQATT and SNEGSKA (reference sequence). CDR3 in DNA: TGCAGTGCCCCCATACAGGGAATGAACACTGAAGCTTTCTTT. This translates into CSAPIQGMNTEAFF.

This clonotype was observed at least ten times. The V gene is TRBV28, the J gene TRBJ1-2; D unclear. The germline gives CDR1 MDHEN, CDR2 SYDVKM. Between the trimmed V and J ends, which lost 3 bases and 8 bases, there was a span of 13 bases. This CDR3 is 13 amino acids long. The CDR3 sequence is CASSLLAIRGYTF. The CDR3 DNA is TGTGCCAGCAGTTTGCTGGCGATCAGGGGCTACACCTTC.

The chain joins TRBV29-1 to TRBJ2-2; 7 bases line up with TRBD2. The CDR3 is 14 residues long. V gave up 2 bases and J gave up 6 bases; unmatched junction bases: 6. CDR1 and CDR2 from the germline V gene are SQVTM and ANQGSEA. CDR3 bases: TGCAGCGTTGAAAAGGAGACTAGCCCCGGGGAGCTGTTTTTT. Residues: CSVEKETSPGELFF.

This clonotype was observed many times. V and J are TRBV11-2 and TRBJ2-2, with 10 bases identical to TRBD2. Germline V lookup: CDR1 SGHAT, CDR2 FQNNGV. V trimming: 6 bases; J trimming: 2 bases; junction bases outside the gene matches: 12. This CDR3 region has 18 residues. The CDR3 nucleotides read TGTGCCAGCAGACCGATCAGGTCTAGCGGGAGAAACACCGGGGAGCTGTTTTTT. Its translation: CASRPIRSSGRNTGELFF.

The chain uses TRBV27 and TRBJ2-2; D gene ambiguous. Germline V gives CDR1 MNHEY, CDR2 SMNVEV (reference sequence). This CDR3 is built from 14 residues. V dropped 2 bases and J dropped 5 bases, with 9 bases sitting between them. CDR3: CASSLSSSTGELFF. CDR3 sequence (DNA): TGTGCCAGCAGTTTAAGTTCCTCAACCGGGGAGCTGTTTTTT.

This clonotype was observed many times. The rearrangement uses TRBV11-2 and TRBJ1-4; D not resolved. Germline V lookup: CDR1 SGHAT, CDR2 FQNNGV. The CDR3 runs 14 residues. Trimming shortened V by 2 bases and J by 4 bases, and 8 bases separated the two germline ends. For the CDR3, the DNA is TGTGCCAGCAGCTTAAAGTGGGGTAATGAAAAACTGTTTTTT. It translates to CASSLKWGNEKLFF.

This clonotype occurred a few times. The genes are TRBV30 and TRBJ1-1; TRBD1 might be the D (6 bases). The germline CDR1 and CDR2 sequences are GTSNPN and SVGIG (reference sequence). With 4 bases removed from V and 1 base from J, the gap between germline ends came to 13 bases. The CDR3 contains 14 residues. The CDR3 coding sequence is TGTGCCTGGAATCCCGGACAGACGAACACTGAAGCTTTCTTT. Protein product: CAWNPGQTNTEAFF.

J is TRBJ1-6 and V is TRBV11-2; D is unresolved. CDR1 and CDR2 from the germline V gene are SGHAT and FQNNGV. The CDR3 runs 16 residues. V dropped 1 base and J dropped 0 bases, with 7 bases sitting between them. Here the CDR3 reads CASSLAASSYNSPLHF. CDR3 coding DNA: TGTGCCAGCAGCTTAGCTGCGAGCTCCTATAATTCACCCCTCCACTTT.

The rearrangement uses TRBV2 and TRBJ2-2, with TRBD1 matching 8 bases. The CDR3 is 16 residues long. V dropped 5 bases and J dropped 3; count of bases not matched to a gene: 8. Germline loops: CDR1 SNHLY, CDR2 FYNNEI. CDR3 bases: TGTGCCAGCAGTTTTTCCGGGACAGGATACACCGGGGAGCTGTTTTTT. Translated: CASSFSGTGYTGELFF. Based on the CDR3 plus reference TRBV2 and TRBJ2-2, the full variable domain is EPEVTQTPSHQVTQMGQEVILRCVPISNHLYFYWYRQILGQKVEFLVSFYNNEISEKSEIFDDQFSVERPDGSNFTLKIRSTKLEDSAMYFCASSFSGTGYTGELFFGEGSRLTVL.

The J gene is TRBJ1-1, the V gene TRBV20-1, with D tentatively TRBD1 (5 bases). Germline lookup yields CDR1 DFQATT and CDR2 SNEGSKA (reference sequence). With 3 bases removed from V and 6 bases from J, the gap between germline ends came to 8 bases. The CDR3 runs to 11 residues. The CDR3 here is CSASAGAEAFF. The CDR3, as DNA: TGCAGTGCTAGCGCGGGGGCTGAAGCTTTCTTT.